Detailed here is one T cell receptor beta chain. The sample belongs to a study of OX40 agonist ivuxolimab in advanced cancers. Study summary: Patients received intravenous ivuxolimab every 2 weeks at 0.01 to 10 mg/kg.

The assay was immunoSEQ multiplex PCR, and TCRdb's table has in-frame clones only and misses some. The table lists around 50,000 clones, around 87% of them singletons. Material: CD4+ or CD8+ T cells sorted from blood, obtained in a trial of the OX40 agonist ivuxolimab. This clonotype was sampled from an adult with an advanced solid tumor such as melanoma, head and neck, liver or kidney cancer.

CDR3 amino acids: CASSLGGSGANVLTF. CDR3 nucleotides: TGTGCCAGCAGCTTAGGGGGCTCTGGGGCCAACGTCCTGACTTTC. The chain carries TRBV11-2 and TRBJ2-6, with no clear D. V lost 1 base and J 0 bases, leaving 4 bases between the germline ends. CDR1 is SGHAT and CDR2 is FQNNGV in the germline V gene. The CDR3 spans 15 residues.